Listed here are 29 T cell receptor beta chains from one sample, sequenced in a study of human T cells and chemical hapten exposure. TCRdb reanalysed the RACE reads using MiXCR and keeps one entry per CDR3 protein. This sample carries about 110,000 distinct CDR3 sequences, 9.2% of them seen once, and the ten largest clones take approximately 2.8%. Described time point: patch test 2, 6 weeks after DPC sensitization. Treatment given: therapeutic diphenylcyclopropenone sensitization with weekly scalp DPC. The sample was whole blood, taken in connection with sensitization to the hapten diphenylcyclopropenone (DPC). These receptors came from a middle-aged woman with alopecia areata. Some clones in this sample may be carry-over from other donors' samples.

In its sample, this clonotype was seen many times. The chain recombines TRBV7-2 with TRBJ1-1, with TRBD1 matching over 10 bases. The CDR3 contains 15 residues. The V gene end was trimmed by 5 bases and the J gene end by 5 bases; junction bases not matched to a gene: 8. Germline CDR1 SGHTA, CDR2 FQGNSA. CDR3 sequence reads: CASSPPTGGLTEAFF. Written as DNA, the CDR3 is TGTGCCAGCAGCCCCCCGACAGGGGGCTTGACTGAAGCTTTCTTT.

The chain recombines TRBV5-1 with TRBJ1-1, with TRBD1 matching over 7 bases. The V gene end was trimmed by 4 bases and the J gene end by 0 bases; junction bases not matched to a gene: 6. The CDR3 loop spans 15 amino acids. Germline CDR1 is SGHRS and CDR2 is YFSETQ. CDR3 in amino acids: CASSLTGTVNTEAFF. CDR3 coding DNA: TGCGCCAGCAGCCTCACCGGGACAGTGAACACTGAAGCTTTCTTT.

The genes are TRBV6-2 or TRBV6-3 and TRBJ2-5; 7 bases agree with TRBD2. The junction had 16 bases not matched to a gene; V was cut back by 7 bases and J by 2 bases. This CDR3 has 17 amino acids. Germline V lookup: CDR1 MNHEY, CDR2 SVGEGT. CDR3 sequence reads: CASTPWRGGLRQETQYF. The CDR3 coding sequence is TGTGCCAGCACCCCGTGGCGCGGGGGTTTGAGACAAGAGACCCAGTACTTC.

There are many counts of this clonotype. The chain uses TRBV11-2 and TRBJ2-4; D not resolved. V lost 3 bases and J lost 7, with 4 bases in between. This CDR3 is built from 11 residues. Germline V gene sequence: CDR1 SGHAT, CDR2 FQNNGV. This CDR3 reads CASSFGNIQYF. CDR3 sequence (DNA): TGTGCCAGCAGCTTCGGTAACATTCAGTACTTC.

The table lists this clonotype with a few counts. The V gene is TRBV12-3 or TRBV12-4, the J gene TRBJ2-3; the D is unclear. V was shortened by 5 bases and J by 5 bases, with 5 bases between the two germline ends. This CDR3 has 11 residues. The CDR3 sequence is CASSALDTQYF. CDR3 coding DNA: TGTGCCAGCAGTGCCTTAGATACGCAGTATTTT.

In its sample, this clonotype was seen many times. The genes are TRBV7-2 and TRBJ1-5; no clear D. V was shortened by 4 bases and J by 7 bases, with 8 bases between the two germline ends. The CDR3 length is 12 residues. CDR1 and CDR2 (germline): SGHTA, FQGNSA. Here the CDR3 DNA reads TGTGCCAGCAGCTCGGTGGGGCAGCCCCAGCATTTT. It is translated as CASSSVGQPQHF.

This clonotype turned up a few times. In nucleotides, the CDR3 is TGTGCCACCAGTGACTCCGGGACAGGGACCTATGGCTACACCTTC. As protein: CATSDSGTGTYGYTF. The chain uses TRBV24-1 and TRBJ1-2; 9 positions agree with TRBD1. V was clipped by 4 bases and J by 4 bases; unmatched bases: 6. CDR1 is KGHDR and CDR2 is SFDVKD in the germline V gene. The CDR3 loop spans 15 amino acids.

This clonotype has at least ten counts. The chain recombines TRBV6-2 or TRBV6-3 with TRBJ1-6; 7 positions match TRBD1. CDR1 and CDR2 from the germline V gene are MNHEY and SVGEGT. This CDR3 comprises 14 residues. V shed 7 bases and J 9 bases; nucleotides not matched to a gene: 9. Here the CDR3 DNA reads TGTGCCAGCACCCCAACAGGGGCGGCTTCACCCCTCCACTTT. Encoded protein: CASTPTGAASPLHF.

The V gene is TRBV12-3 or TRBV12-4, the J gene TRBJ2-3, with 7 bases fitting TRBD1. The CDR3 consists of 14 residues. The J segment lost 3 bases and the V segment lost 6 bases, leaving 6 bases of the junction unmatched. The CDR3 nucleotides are TGTGCCAGCAGATTCAACAGGGGTACAGATACGCAGTATTTT. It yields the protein CASRFNRGTDTQYF.

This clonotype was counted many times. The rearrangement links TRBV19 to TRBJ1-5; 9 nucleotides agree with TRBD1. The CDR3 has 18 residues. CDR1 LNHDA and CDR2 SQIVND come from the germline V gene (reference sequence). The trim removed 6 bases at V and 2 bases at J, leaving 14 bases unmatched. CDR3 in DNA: TGTGCCAGTAGCTCGGGGACAGGGCTCCCAACTGGCAATCAGCCCCAGCATTTT. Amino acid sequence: CASSSGTGLPTGNQPQHF.

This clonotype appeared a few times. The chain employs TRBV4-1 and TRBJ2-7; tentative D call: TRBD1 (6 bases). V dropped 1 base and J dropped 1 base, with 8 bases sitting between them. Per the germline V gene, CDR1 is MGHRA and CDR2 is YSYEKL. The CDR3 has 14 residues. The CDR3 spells CASSQVGQSYEQYF. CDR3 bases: TGCGCCAGCAGCCAAGTAGGACAGTCCTACGAGCAGTACTTC.

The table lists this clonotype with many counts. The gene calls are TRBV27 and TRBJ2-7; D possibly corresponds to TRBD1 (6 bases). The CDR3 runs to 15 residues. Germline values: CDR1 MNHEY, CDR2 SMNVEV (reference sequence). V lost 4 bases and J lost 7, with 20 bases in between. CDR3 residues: CASSSFSGQRGEQYF. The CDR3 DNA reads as TGTGCCAGCAGTTCCTTCTCGGGACAAAGAGGGGAGCAGTACTTC.

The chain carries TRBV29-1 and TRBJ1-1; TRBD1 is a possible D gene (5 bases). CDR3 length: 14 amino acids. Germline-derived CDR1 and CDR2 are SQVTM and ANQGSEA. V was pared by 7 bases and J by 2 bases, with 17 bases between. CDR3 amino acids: CSGAPGGGNTEAFF. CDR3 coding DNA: TGCAGCGGGGCTCCGGGGGGAGGAAACACTGAAGCTTTCTTT. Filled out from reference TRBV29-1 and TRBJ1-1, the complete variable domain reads SAVISQKPSRDICQRGTSLTIQCQVDSQVTMMFWYRQQPGQSLTLIATANQGSEATYESGFVIDKFPISRPNLTFSTLTVSNMSPEDSSIYLCSGAPGGGNTEAFFGQGTRLTVV.

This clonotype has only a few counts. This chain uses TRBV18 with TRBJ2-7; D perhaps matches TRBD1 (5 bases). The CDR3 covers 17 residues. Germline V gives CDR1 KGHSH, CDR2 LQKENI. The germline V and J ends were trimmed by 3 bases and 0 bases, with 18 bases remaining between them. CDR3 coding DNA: TGTGCCAGCTCACCCCCATGGGGCCGCGAAAGCTCCTACGAGCAGTACTTC. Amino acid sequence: CASSPPWGRESSYEQYF. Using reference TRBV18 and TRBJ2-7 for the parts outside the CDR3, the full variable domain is NAGVMQNPRHLVRRRGQEARLRCSPMKGHSHVYWYRQLPEEGLKFMVYLQKENIIDESGMPKERFSAEFPKEGPSILRIQQVVRGDSAAYFCASSPPWGRESSYEQYFGPGTRLTVT.

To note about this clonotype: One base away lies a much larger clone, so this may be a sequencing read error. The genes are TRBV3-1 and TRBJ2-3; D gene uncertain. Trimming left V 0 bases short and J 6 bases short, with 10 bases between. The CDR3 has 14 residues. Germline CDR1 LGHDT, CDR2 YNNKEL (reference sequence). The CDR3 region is CASSQDFGRDTQYF. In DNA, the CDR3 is TGTGCCAGCAGCCAAGACTTTGGTCGGGATACGCAGTATTTT.

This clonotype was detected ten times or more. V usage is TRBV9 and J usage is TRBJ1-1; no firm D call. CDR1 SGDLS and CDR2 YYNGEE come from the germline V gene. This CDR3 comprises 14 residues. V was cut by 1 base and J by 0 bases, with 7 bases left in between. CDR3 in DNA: TGTGCCAGCAGCGTACATGCGGTGAACACTGAAGCTTTCTTT. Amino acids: CASSVHAVNTEAFF.

The chain's CDR3 is CASTSTGGPREQYF. Written as DNA, the CDR3 is TGTGCCAGCACCTCCACGGGGGGGCCCCGGGAGCAGTACTTC. This chain connects TRBV7-2 to TRBJ2-7; 8 bases fit TRBD2. Per germline, CDR1 SGHTA and CDR2 FQGNSA. The V segment lost 7 bases and the J segment 7 bases; nucleotides outside the gene matches: 12. The CDR3 is 14 residues long. Based on the CDR3 plus reference TRBV7-2 and TRBJ2-7, the full variable domain is GAGVSQSPSNKVTEKGKDVELRCDPISGHTALYWYRQSLGQGLEFLIYFQGNSAPDKSGLPSDRFSAERTGGSVSTLTIQRTQQEDSAVYLCASTSTGGPREQYFGPGTRLTVT.

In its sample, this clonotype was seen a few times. The CDR3 region has the DNA TGTGCCAGCAGTTTACTCCCAGGGAGCGGGGGTCAGCCCCAGCATTTT. Its protein product is CASSLLPGSGGQPQHF. The chain couples TRBV27 to TRBJ1-5, with D possibly TRBD1 on 5 matching bases. The germline V and J ends were trimmed by 2 bases and 6 bases, with 17 bases remaining between them. This CDR3 is built from 16 residues. Germline values: CDR1 MNHEY, CDR2 SMNVEV (reference sequence).

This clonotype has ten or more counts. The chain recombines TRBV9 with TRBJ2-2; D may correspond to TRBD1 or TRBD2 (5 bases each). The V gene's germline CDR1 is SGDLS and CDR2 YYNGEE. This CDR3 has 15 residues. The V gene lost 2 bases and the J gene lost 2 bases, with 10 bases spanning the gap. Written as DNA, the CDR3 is TGTGCCAGCAGCGTCGGGACCACAAACACCGGGGAGCTGTTTTTT. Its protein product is CASSVGTTNTGELFF.

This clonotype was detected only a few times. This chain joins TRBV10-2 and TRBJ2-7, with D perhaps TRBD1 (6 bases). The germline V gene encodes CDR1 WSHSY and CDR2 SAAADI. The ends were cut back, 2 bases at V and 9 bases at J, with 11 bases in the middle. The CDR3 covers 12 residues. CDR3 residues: CASSEDGGTQYF. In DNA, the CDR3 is TGCGCCAGCAGTGAGGATGGGGGCACGCAGTACTTC.

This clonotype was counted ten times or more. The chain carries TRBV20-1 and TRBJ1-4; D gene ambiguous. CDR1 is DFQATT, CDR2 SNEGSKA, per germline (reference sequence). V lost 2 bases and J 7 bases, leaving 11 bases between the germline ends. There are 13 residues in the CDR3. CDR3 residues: CSARSELGEKLFF. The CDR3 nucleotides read TGCAGTGCTAGATCGGAGCTTGGTGAAAAACTGTTTTTT.

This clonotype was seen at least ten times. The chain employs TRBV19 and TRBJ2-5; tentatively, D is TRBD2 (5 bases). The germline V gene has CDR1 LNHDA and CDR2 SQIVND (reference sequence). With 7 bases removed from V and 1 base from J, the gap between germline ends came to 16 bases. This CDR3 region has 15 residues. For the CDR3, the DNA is TGTGCCAGTACTCGACAACTCGGGATCCAAGAGACCCAGTACTTC. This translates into CASTRQLGIQETQYF.

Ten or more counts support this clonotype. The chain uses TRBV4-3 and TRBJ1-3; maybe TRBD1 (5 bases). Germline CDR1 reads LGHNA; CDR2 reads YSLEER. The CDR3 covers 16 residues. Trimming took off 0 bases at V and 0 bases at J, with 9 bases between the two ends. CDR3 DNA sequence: TGCGCCAGCAGCCAAGAGGTGGGGCTCTCTGGAAACACCATATATTTT. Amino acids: CASSQEVGLSGNTIYF.

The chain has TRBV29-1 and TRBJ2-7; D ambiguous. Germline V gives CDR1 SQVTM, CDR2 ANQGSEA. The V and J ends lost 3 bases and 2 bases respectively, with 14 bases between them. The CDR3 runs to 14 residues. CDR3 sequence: CSVEGSDHTYEQYF. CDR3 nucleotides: TGCAGCGTTGAGGGCTCCGACCATACCTACGAGCAGTACTTC.

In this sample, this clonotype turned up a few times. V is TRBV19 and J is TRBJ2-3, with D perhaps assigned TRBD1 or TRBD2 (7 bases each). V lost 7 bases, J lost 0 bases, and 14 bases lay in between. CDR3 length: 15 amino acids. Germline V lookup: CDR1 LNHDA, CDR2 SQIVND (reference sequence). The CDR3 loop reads CASNLQGGSTDTQYF. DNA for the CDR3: TGTGCCAGTAACCTCCAGGGGGGGAGCACAGATACGCAGTATTTT. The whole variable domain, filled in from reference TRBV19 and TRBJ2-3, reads DGGITQSPKYLFRKEGQNVTLSCEQNLNHDAMYWYRQDPGQGLRLIYYSQIVNDFQKGDIAEGYSVSREKKESFPLTVTSAQKNPTAFYLCASNLQGGSTDTQYFGPGTRLTVL.

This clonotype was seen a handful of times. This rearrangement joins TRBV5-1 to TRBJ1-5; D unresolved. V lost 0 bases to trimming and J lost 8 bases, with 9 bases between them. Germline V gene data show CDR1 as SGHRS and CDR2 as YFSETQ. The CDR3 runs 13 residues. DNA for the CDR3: TGCGCCAGCAGCTTGGCGTGGGATAAGCCCCAGCATTTT. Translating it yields CASSLAWDKPQHF.

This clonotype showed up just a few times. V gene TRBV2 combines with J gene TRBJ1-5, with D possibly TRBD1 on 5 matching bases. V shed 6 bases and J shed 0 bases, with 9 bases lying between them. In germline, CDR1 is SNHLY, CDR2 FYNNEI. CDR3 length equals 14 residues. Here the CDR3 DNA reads TGTGCCAGCAGCGCAGGGAATAGCAATCAGCCCCAGCATTTT. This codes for CASSAGNSNQPQHF.

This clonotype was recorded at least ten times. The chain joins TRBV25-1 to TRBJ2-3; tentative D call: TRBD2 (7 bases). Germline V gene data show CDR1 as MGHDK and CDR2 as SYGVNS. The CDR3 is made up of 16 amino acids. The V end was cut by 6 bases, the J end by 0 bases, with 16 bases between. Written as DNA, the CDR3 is TGTGCCAGCAGGGGGGGCGGGGGAATGAGCACAGATACGCAGTATTTT. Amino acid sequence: CASRGGGGMSTDTQYF.

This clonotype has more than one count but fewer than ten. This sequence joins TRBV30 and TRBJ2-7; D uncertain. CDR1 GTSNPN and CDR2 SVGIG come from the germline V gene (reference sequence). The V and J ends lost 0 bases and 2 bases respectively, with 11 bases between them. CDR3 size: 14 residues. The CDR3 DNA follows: TGTGCCTGGAGTGTACTGCCCCCCCCCTACGAGCAGTACTTC. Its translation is CAWSVLPPPYEQYF.